The TCR beta chain described here comes from a study of shared clonotypes between healthy human individuals. With regard to this clone: One end of the junction fails to match germline, which may point to a read error.

The CDR3 has 16 residues. Germline assignment: CDR1 SSHAT and CDR2 FNYEAQ (reference sequence). Naive CD8 cells were CD45RO-negative, positively selected for CCR7, excluding terminally differentiated effector memory CD45RA+ cells. Repertoires were generated with immunoSEQ multiplex PCR, while TCRdb's copy carries only in-frame clones and drops some. The table has nearly 2 million clones, approximately 94% seen once; the top ten hold around 1%. The chain couples TRBV7-7 to TRBJ2-1, with 9 bases aligning to TRBD2. The receptor was derived from a man aged 18 to 29 in good health. Sequencing used naive CD8+ T cells sorted from blood. The CDR3 sequence: CASSLDGTSLMVEQFF. Written as DNA, the CDR3 is TGTGCTAGCAGCTTAGACGGGACTAGCCTTATGGTTGAGCAGTTCTTC.